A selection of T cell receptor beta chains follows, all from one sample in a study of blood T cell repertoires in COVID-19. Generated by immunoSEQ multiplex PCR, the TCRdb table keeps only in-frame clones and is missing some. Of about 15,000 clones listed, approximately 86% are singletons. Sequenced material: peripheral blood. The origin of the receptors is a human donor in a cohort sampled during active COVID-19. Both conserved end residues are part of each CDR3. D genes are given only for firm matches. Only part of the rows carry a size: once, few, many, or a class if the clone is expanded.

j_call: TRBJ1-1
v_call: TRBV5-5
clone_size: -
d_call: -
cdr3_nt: TGTGCCAGCAGCTTGGGACAGCGTCTAACTGAAGCTTTCTTT
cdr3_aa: CASSLGQRLTEAFF

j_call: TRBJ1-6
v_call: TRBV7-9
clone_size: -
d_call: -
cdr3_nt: TGTGCCAGCAGCTTACAGGGTTATAATTCACCCCTCCACTTT
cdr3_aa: CASSLQGYNSPLHF

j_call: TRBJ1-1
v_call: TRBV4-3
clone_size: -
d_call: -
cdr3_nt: TGCGCCAGCAGCTCTTACAGGAAGGTCGATACTGAAGCTTTCTTT
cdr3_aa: CASSSYRKVDTEAFF

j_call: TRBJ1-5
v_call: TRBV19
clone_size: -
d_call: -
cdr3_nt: TGTGCCACTACACTGGCCGGGGGGAGTAGGAATAGCAATCAGCCCCAGCATTTT
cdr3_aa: CATTLAGGSRNSNQPQHF

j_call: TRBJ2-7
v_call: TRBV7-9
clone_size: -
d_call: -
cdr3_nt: TGTGCCAGCAGCTTAGTCTCAGGGCACGAGCAGTACTTC
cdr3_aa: CASSLVSGHEQYF

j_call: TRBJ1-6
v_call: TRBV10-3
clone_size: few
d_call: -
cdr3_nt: TGTGCCACCACCCTGAGTGCCTATAATTCACCCCTCCACTTT
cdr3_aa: CATTLSAYNSPLHF

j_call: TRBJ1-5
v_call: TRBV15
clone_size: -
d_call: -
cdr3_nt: TGTGCCACCAGCAGAGATAGGAGGACCGATCAGCCCCAGCATTTT
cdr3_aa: CATSRDRRTDQPQHF

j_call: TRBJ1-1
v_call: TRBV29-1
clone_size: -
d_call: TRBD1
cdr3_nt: TGCAGCGTTCACGGGACAGACTCCACTGAAGCTTTCTTT
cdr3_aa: CSVHGTDSTEAFF

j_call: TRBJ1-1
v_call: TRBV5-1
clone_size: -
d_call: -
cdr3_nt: TGCGCCAGCAGCCTGGGGGCACAGGGTGGAACTGAAGCTTTCTTT
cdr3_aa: CASSLGAQGGTEAFF

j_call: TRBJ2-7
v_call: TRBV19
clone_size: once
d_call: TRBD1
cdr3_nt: TGTGCCAGTAGTCCTAGGACAGGTACCTACGAGCAGTACTTC
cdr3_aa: CASSPRTGTYEQYF

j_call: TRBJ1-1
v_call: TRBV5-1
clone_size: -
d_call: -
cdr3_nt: TGCGCCAGCAGCGAGGCAATCTGGGGAGTGGCTGAAGCTTTCTTT
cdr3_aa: CASSEAIWGVAEAFF

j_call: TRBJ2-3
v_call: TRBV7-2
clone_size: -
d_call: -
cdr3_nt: TGTGCCAGCAGCTCCCGCCTCTTCGGTAGCACAGATACGCAGTATTTT
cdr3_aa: CASSSRLFGSTDTQYF

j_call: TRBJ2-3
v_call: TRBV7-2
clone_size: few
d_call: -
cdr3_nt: TGTGCCAGCAGCTTAGGGCTAGCTCTGGGTACGCAGTATTTT
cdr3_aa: CASSLGLALGTQYF

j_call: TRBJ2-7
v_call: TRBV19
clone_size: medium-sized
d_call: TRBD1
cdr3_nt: TGTGCCAGTAGAGGGGGGACAGGGGGCCCCAGAAGCTCCTACGAGCAGTACTTC
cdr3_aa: CASRGGTGGPRSSYEQYF

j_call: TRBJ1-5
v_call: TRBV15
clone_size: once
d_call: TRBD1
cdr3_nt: TGTGCCACCGCTAAGGGGGCCCTATGGAGCAATCAGCCCCAGCATTTT
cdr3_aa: CATAKGALWSNQPQHF

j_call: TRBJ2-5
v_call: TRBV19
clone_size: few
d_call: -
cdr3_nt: TGTGCCAGTAGTATCACGGCCGGGACTGGGGGAGAGACCCAGTACTTC
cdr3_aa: CASSITAGTGGETQYF

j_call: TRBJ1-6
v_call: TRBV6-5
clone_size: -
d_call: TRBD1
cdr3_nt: TGTGCCAGCCGACAGGGGGCAGGTTCACCCCTCCACTTT
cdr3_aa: CASRQGAGSPLHF

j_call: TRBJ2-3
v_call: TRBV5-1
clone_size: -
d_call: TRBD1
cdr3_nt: TGCGCCAGCAGCATAGGGACAGGGGCCCTGTTGCAGTATTTT
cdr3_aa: CASSIGTGALLQYF

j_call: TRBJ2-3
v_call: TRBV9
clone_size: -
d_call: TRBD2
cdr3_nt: TGTGCCAGCAGCGTAGGTGTAGCGGGGGGGACAGATACGCAGTATTTT
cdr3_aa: CASSVGVAGGTDTQYF

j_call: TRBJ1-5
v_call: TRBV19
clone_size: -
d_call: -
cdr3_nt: TGTGCCAGTAGTATGCCCGGGAGCAATCAGCCCCAGCATTTT
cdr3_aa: CASSMPGSNQPQHF

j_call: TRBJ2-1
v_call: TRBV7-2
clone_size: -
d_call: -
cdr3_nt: TGTGCCAGCAGCCCCCGCTCAGGGGAGCAGTTCTTC
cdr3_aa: CASSPRSGEQFF

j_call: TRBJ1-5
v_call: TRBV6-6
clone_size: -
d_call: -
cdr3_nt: TGTGCCAGCAGTTACGGGTCGGGAGGCAATCAGCCCCAGCATTTT
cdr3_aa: CASSYGSGGNQPQHF

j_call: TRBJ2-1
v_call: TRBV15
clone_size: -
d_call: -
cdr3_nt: TGTGCCACCAGCAAAGGAGGGGTAGACTCTTACAATGAGCAGTTCTTC
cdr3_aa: CATSKGGVDSYNEQFF

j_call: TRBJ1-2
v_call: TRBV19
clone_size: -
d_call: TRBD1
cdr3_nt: TGTGCCAGTAGTATGGAATTGAGGGGGCTATTTTCTTATGGCTACACCTTC
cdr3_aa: CASSMELRGLFSYGYTF

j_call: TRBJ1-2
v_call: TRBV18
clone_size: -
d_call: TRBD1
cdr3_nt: TGTGCCAGCTCACCCCAGACAGGGAACAGCAACTCTGGCTACACCTTC
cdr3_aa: CASSPQTGNSNSGYTF

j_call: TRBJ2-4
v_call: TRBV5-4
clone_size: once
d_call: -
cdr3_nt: TGTGCCAGCAGCTTGGAGAGGGCGAAAAACATTCAGTACTTC
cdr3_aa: CASSLERAKNIQYF

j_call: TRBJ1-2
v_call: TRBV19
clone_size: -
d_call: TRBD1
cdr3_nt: TGTGCCAGTTCACGGGACAGGGTTTATGGCTACACCTTC
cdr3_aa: CASSRDRVYGYTF

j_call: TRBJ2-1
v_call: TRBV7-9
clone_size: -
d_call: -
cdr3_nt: TGTGCCAGCAGAAGGGACGCGGGGAGCTCCTACAATGAGCAGTTCTTC
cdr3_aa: CASRRDAGSSYNEQFF

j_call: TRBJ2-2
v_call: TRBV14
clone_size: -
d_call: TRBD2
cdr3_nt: TGTGCCAGCAGCCCCATACGAAGCGGGGGGGCCTTAATACCCACCGGGGAGCTGTTTTTT
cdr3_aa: CASSPIRSGGALIPTGELFF

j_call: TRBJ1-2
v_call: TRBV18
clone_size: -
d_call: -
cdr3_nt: TGTGCCAGCTCACTGGCCCAGGGGAACGATGGCTACACCTTC
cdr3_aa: CASSLAQGNDGYTF

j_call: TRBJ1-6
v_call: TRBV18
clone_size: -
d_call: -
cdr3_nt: TGTGCCAGCTCACCAAGCCGACTCAATTCACCCCTCCACTTT
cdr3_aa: CASSPSRLNSPLHF

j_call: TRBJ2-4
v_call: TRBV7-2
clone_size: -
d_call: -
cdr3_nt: TGTGCCAGCAGCTTAGGGACACGAAACATTCAGTACTTC
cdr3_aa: CASSLGTRNIQYF

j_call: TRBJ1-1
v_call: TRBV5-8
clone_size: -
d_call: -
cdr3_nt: TGTGCCAGCAGCTTGGCCGGGGTTTTGAACACTGAAGCTTTCTTT
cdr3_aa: CASSLAGVLNTEAFF

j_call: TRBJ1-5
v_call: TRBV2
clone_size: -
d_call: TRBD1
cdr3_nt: TGTGCCAGCAGCCGCGACAGGGTGGGGCAGCCCCAGCATTTT
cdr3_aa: CASSRDRVGQPQHF

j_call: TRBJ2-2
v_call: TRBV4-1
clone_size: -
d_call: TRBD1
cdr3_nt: TGCGCCAGCAGCCCTTACAGGGGGCGCAGGACCGGGGAGCTGTTTTTT
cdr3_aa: CASSPYRGRRTGELFF

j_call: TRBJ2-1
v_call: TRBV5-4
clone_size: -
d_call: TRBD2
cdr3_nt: TGTGCCAGCAGCGTTAGCGGGGAGCTTTCTAATGAGCAGTTCTTC
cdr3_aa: CASSVSGELSNEQFF

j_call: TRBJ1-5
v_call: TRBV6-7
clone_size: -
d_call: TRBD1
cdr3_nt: TGTGCCAGCACCGGGACAGGGAACAATCAGCCCCAGCATTTT
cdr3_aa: CASTGTGNNQPQHF

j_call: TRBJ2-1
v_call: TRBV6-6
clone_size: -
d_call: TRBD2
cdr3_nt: TGTGCCAGCAGTTACAGGGACGCGGGGGACTACAATGAGCAGTTCTTC
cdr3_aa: CASSYRDAGDYNEQFF

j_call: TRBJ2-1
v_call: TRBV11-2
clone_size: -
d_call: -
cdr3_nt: TGTGCCAGCAGCTTAGGCGAGGGAACCTACAATGAGCAGTTCTTC
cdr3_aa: CASSLGEGTYNEQFF

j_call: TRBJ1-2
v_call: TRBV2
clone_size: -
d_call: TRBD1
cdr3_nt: TGTGCCAGCAGTGAAGTGGACAGGGGGGTTGGCTACACCTTC
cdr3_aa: CASSEVDRGVGYTF

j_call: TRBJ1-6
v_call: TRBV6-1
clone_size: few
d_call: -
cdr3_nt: TGTGCCAGCAGTGATAGCTCTTATCTGCCCCTCCACTTT
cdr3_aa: CASSDSSYLPLHF

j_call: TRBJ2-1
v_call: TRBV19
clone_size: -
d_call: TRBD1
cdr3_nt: TGTGCCAGTAGTAACCCTTACAGGGGACGAGTTGAGCAGTTCTTC
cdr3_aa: CASSNPYRGRVEQFF

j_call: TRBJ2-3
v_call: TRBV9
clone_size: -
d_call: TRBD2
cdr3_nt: TGTGCCAGCAGCGTAGATAGCGGGGGAGTGAATACGCAGTATTTT
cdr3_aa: CASSVDSGGVNTQYF

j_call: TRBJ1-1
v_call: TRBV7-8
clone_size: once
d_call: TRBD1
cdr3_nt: TGTGCCAGCAGCACCCGGACAGGTTGGACTGAAGCTTTCTTT
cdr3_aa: CASSTRTGWTEAFF

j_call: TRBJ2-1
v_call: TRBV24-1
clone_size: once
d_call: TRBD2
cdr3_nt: TGTGCCACCAGTGATCCACTAGCGGGGGGGCCCCATGAGCAGTTCTTC
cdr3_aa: CATSDPLAGGPHEQFF

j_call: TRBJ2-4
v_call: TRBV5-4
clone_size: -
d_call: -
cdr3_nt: TGTGCCAGCAGCCTCAAGAAGACAGATAAAAACATTCAGTACTTC
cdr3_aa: CASSLKKTDKNIQYF

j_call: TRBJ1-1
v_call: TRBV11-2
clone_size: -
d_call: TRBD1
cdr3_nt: TGTGCCAGCACCGGCAACAGGGGAACCACTGAAGCTTTCTTT
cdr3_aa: CASTGNRGTTEAFF

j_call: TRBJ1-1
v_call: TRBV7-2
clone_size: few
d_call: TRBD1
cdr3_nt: TGTGCCAGCAGTCGGGACAGCCAAAACACTGAAGCTTTCTTT
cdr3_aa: CASSRDSQNTEAFF

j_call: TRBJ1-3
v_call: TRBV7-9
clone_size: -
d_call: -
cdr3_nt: TGTGCCAGCAGCTTAGTCCAGGGAAACACCATATATTTT
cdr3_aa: CASSLVQGNTIYF

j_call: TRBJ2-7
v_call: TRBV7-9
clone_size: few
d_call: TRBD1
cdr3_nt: TGTGCCAGCAGCTCTCGGCCGACAGGGGAGGACTACGAGCAGTACTTC
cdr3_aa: CASSSRPTGEDYEQYF

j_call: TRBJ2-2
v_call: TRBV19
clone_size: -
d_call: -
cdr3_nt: TGTGCCAGTAGTATAGCCCCTACTAGCTCTGGGGAGCTGTTTTTT
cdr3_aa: CASSIAPTSSGELFF